The 17 T cell receptor beta chains given below trace back to one sample, sequenced in a study of shared clonotypes between healthy human individuals. The protocol was immunoSEQ multiplex PCR, while the TCRdb copy is restricted to in-frame clones and leaves out a portion. Of roughly 2.2 million clones in the sample, about 92% were seen once. What was sequenced was naive CD4+ T cells from PBMCs. Subset indicated: CD45RA+ positively selected. The receptors originated from a man aged 18 to 29 in good health. Some clones in this sample may be carry-over from other donors' samples.

The rearrangement links TRBV6-1 to TRBJ1-1; TRBD1 aligns across 10 bases. Germline V CDR1 and CDR2: MNHNS, SASEGT. This CDR3 comprises 14 residues. The V segment lost 11 bases and the J segment 5 bases; nucleotides outside the gene matches: 11. The CDR3: CAGSRGQGWTEAFF. The CDR3 DNA sequence: TGTGCCGGATCCCGGGGACAGGGGTGGACTGAAGCTTTCTTT.

This clone was seen a single time. V is TRBV7-9 and J is TRBJ2-1; D unresolved. Deletions cut 5 bases from V and 5 bases from J, with 16 bases between. Germline CDR1 reads SEHNR; CDR2 reads FQNEAQ (reference sequence). The CDR3 runs to 15 residues. The CDR3 loop is CASSPKGVRNNEQFF. DNA of the CDR3: TGTGCCAGCAGCCCAAAGGGCGTCCGAAACAATGAGCAGTTCTTC.

V gene TRBV6-1 combines with J gene TRBJ2-1, with 8 bases fitting TRBD2. The CDR3 is 17 residues long. Trimming took 2 bases from V and 3 from J; bases not matched to a gene: 9. Germline CDR1 MNHNS, CDR2 SASEGT. The CDR3 region has the DNA TGTGCCAGCAGTGAAAGGGGGGCGGGAGGACTCTACAATGAGCAGTTCTTC. Its protein is CASSERGAGGLYNEQFF.

The chain joins TRBV7-2 to TRBJ2-3; 10 bases line up with TRBD2. V dropped 3 bases and J dropped 5; count of bases not matched to a gene: 14. Per germline, CDR1 SGHTA and CDR2 FQGNSA. This CDR3 comprises 18 residues. The CDR3 reads CASSFRLGLAGVLDTQYF. Here the CDR3 DNA reads TGTGCCAGCAGCTTCCGCTTGGGCCTAGCGGGAGTCCTAGATACGCAGTATTTT.

J is TRBJ2-2 and V is TRBV7-9; 7 nucleotides align to TRBD1. The CDR3 is 15 amino acids. Trimming took 5 bases from V and 4 from J; bases not matched to a gene: 7. The V gene's germline CDR1 is SEHNR and CDR2 FQNEAQ (reference sequence). CDR3 sequence: CASSTYRGATGELFF. DNA for the CDR3: TGTGCCAGCAGCACTTACAGGGGCGCCACCGGGGAGCTGTTTTTT.

J is TRBJ2-1 and V is TRBV7-9; D might be TRBD2 (6 bases). The CDR3 sequence is 16 residues long. Trimming removed 5 bases from V and 0 bases from J, with 14 bases in between. Germline lookup yields CDR1 SEHNR and CDR2 FQNEAQ (reference sequence). The CDR3 sequence: CASSRDLPSSYNEQFF. The CDR3 coding sequence is TGTGCCAGCAGCCGGGACTTGCCGAGCTCCTACAATGAGCAGTTCTTC.

The chain combines TRBV18 with TRBJ1-2; no reliable D call. The CDR3 contains 17 residues. The germline gives CDR1 KGHSH, CDR2 LQKENI. Trimming shortened V by 0 bases and J by 1 base, and 15 bases separated the two germline ends. The DNA for the CDR3 is TGTGCCAGCTCACCACCGGAGAGGGCGTTACTTAACTATGGCTACACCTTC. Its protein is CASSPPERALLNYGYTF.

This sequence joins TRBV15 and TRBJ2-1; D possibly uses TRBD1 or TRBD2 (5 bases each). In germline, CDR1 is LNHNV, CDR2 YYDKDF (reference sequence). The CDR3 runs 14 residues. The V and J ends lost 8 bases and 6 bases respectively, with 17 bases between them. The CDR3 is CATSLDRGRNEQFF. CDR3 nucleotides: TGTGCCACCTCTTTGGACCGGGGACGCAATGAGCAGTTCTTC.

The chain couples TRBV5-1 to TRBJ2-2, with 14 bases that match TRBD2. The germline gives CDR1 SGHRS, CDR2 YFSETQ. The CDR3 runs to 19 residues. V was clipped by 2 bases and J by 4 bases; unmatched bases: 10. The CDR3 protein is CASSLPGTSGSGGTGELFF. CDR3 DNA sequence: TGCGCCAGCAGCTTACCCGGGACTAGCGGGAGTGGTGGCACCGGGGAGCTGTTTTTT.

This chain joins TRBV18 and TRBJ2-1; 9 bases map to TRBD2. This CDR3 region has 13 residues. Per the germline V gene, CDR1 is KGHSH and CDR2 is LQKENI. V lost 3 bases to trimming and J lost 7 bases; unmatched junction nucleotides: 1. DNA for the CDR3: TGTGCCAGCTCACCCCTAGCGGGAAATGAGCAGTTCTTC. It encodes CASSPLAGNEQFF.

DNA for the CDR3: TGTGCCAGCAGCAACAAGGGGCCCCAGGCCTTACACCGACACGAGCAGTACTTC. This codes for CASSNKGPQALHRHEQYF. V gene TRBV21-1 combines with J gene TRBJ2-7; the D call TRBD1 from the table was never checked on the DNA. TRBV21-1 is reported as a pseudogene. The CDR3 covers 18 residues.

In DNA, the CDR3 is TGTGCCAGCATTAAGCCGGGTCGCAATGAGCAGTTCTTC. This encodes CASIKPGRNEQFF. The rearrangement joins TRBV6-5 to TRBJ2-1; D uncertain. The length of the CDR3 is 13 residues. V dropped 7 bases and J dropped 6 bases, with 13 bases sitting between them. The V gene's germline CDR1 is MNHEY and CDR2 SVGAGI.

The CDR3 coding sequence is TGTGCCAGCAGCACGGGTGCCTTCTGGGGTACGGACGAGCAGTACTTC. The encoded protein is CASSTGAFWGTDEQYF. The V call is TRBV5-8, the J call TRBJ2-7, with unresolved D. The V gene lost 4 bases and the J gene lost 5 bases, with 22 bases spanning the gap. The CDR3 covers 16 residues. Per germline, CDR1 SGHTS and CDR2 YDEGEE.

The chain links TRBV18 to TRBJ2-1; 9 bases map to TRBD1. Germline assignment: CDR1 KGHSH and CDR2 LQKENI. V shed 0 bases and J 6 bases; nucleotides not matched to a gene: 6. This CDR3 has 16 amino acids. The CDR3 bases are TGTGCCAGCTCACCACCGGGGACAGGGAAAGTCAATGAGCAGTTCTTC. It specifies CASSPPGTGKVNEQFF. Combining the CDR3 with reference TRBV18 and TRBJ2-1 gives the whole variable domain NAGVMQNPRHLVRRRGQEARLRCSPMKGHSHVYWYRQLPEEGLKFMVYLQKENIIDESGMPKERFSAEFPKEGPSILRIQQVVRGDSAAYFCASSPPGTGKVNEQFFGPGTRLTVL.

The rearrangement joins TRBV2 to TRBJ2-5, with D tentatively TRBD1 (5 bases). The CDR3 spans 13 residues. Germline V gene sequence: CDR1 SNHLY, CDR2 FYNNEI. Trimming stripped 4 bases from V and 2 bases from J, with 8 bases between. CDR3 sequence (DNA): TGTGCCAGCAGTGTGACAGATCAAGAGACCCAGTACTTC. This codes for CASSVTDQETQYF.

Note on this clone: An end of the junction does not agree with germline; a read error may underlie this. The chain links TRBV4-1 to TRBJ1-1; no reliable D call. CDR1 is MGHRA and CDR2 is YSYEKL in the germline V gene. The CDR3 has 14 amino acids. CDR3: CASNQLSSNTEAFF. CDR3 sequence (DNA): TGCGCCAGCAACCAACTTTCCTCTAACACTGAAGCTTTCTTT.

The gene calls are TRBV6-7 and TRBJ2-1; 9 bases are a match to TRBD1. TRBV6-7 is recorded as an ORF, its role being uncertain. The CDR3 covers 17 residues. J lost 7 bases, V lost 5 bases, and 15 bases had no gene match. CDR3 coding DNA: TGTGCCAGCAGTCCCATCCTCCGGGACAGGGTAAGGAATGAGCAGTTCTTC. The encoded protein is CASSPILRDRVRNEQFF.